This TCR beta chain was retrieved from a study of T cell repertoires in cytomegalovirus infection. The CDR3 length is 15 residues. V dropped 0 bases and J dropped 1 base, with 9 bases sitting between them. Per the germline V gene, CDR1 is KGHSH and CDR2 is LQKENI. This clonotype showed up just a few times. Its matching antigen is unknown. Using its own MiXCR run on the reads, TCRdb lists one record per CDR3 protein. The sample holds approximately 730,000 distinct CDR3 sequences, 25% to 35% seen once. This sequence was found in a human donor in good health (CMV status not recorded). Some clones in this sample may be carry-over from other donors' samples. Source: cultured CD8+ T cells from PBMCs, taken from culture after CMV antigen stimulation. The rearrangement joins TRBV18 to TRBJ1-1, with D hard to call. The CDR3 bases are TGTGCCAGCTCACCACCCGGCAGGTCGAACACTGAAGCTTTCTTT. This translates into CASSPPGRSNTEAFF. The full variable domain, rest sourced from reference TRBV18 and TRBJ1-1, is NAGVMQNPRHLVRRRGQEARLRCSPMKGHSHVYWYRQLPEEGLKFMVYLQKENIIDESGMPKERFSAEFPKEGPSILRIQQVVRGDSAAYFCASSPPGRSNTEAFFGQGTRLTVV.